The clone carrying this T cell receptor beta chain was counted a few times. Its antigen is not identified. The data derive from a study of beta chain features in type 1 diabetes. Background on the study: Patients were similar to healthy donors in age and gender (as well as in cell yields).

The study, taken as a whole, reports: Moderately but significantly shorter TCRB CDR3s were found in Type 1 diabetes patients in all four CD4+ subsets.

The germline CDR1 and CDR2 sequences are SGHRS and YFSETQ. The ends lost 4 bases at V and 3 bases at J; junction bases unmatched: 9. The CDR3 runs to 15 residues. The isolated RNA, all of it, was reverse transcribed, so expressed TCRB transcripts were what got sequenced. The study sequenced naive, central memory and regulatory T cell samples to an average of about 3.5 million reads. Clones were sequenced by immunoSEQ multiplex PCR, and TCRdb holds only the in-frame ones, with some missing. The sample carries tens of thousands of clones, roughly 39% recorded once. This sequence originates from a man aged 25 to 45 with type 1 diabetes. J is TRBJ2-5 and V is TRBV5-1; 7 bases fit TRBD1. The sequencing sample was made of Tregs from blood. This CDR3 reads CASSQLTGTEETQYF. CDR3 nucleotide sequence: TGCGCCAGCAGCCAACTAACCGGGACAGAAGAGACCCAGTACTTC.